Included here is one T cell receptor (beta chain) sequence, with context. Its antigen has not been determined. No base-level quality is on record; no much larger clone is a single base apart. Libraries were built with the immunoSEQ multiplex PCR assay. For the multiplex PCR, a mixture combining 60 forward primers for TCR Vbeta segments and 13 reverse primers for TCR Jbeta segments was used. A multiplex PCR assay on genomic DNA amplified the CDR3 region of rearranged TCR beta genes. On the Illumina HiSeq System, the amplified TCR beta libraries were sequenced as 87-base-pair reads. As for how the authors treated the data: In a later analysis, some 80 million unique TCR beta chains were counted across the approximately 640 repertoires, and around 11 million of these chains were shared by at least two donors. To remove PCR and sequencing errors, raw reads were error-corrected and collapsed into unique sequences using a nearest-neighbor algorithm that merged closely related sequences. CDR3 sequences were aligned to IMGT reference sequences to assign V, D and J gene segments. For a sequence to be retained, a match of at least six nucleotides to both a V gene segment and a J gene segment was required. A rearrangement was called productive if the CDR3 had no stop codons and remained in frame with V and J, and every other rearrangement was called non-productive. CDR3 was defined by IMGT convention, running from the second conserved V-encoded cysteine to the conserved J-encoded phenylalanine. The earlier analysis of 500 to 600 of the donors excluded sequences that lacked an unambiguous match to a single V gene segment. An earlier analysis of fewer than 750 of the donors classified V segments as functional when productive rearrangements were above 56.7% and as segregating when the standard deviation between donors was above 5%. A statistical classification framework was developed to diagnose cytomegalovirus status using the catalog of TCR beta chain sequences. In a later analysis, V and J genes were assigned by comparing TCR nucleotide sequences against IMGT/GENE-DB human TR gene sequences. Using the TCRdist pipeline, a later analysis assigned CDR3 sequences along with most-parsimonious VDJ recombination scenarios. In a later analysis, each TCR beta chain was defined by its CDR3 amino acid sequence together with its V-gene family, and reads without a unique V-gene family were excluded. As a way to deal with suspected cross-contamination and a sequencing artifact, a later analysis dropped 500 to 700 nucleotide sequences that were highly shared and had low generation probability. In a later analysis, a clonal expansion index for each public chain was calculated from normalized within-repertoire ranks of inferred template counts. In a later analysis, generation probabilities were computed with a VDJ recombination model fitted to out-of-frame rearrangements, and the resulting probabilities were checked against IGoR. In a later analysis, hypergeometric tests were used to score TCR-TCR, TCR-HLA and TCR-CMV co-occurrence, with a repertoire-size bias correction applied to TCR pairs. False discovery rates were estimated in a later analysis by permuting HLA or CMV assignments 20 times. In a later analysis, co-occurring TCRs were grouped using DBSCAN, with TCRdist sequence similarity added in when clustering inside HLA-allele-positive subsets. Repertoires with fewer than 30,000 or more than 120,000 public chains were left out of co-occurrence clustering, as were roughly five repertoires with anomalous nucleotide sharing. TCRdb took this table from immuneACCESS and kept in-frame rearrangements with V and J called. Such tables lack part of the clones; where checked against another copy, unresolved V genes explain under half of the gap, and the rest is unexplained. The V and J calls and clone size are taken from that table; D and trimming were inferred from the DNA. For this sample there are roughly 150,000 clones; about 82% appear just once. Of the sample, about 2.4% is held by the ten largest clones.

V loses 5 bases at its end and J loses 7 bases; junction bases beyond the gene matches: 13. Based on the germline V gene (reference sequence), the CDR1 and CDR2 sequences are LNHDA and SQIVND. The CDR3 goes from the cysteine to the phenylalanine over 17 residues. The DNA shown is the 51-base CDR3, in frame from base 1. This record belongs to a study of cytomegalovirus exposure and HLA in healthy donors (dated by TCRdb to between 2016 and 2019). About the study as a whole: According to an earlier analysis of 587 of the donors, about 179 million T cells yielded 117 million unique TCR beta sequences and 276 Gb of sequence data. An early release covering roughly 600 HLA-typed donors comprised 300 to 350 gigabases of sequencing data and approximately 85 million unique TCR sequences. Of the roughly 400 genotyped donors, around 81% fell in the genetic ancestry cluster associated with self-reported Caucasian donors. The study aimed to test whether signatures of past pathogen exposure could be identified by cataloging public T cell receptors. The study profiled the T cell repertoires of 666 subjects by immunosequencing and related them to cytomegalovirus serostatus. In addition to the first cohort of 666 subjects, a separate validation cohort of 130 or so different subjects was used. The study combined high-throughput TCR immunosequencing, statistical association of individual TCRs with disease status, and machine learning to predict cytomegalovirus infection status. In a later analysis, previously published TCR beta repertoires from 666 donors were re-analyzed and high-resolution HLA genotyping was added so that TCR occurrence patterns could be studied. In the later analysis, no new phenotypic data were used to find candidate immune exposures; instead, reliance was placed on TCR beta sequences and their occurrence across donors. An earlier analysis of roughly 580 of the donors used high-throughput TCR beta sequencing to judge whether each TCR beta V gene segment behaved as functional or pseudogenic. Donor age, sex, ethnicity and CMV serostatus were compiled alongside the repertoire data. Genome-wide SNP genotypes for about 65% of the roughly 670 donors were used in a later genetic analysis, which treated that subset as a discovery cohort. All discovery cohort repertoires had been generated using a single sequencing platform. Both class I and class II loci were covered by HLA typing, at four-digit resolution. Typing coverage varied by locus: roughly 620-640 donors for A, B, C, DRB1 and DQB1; more than 500 for DQA1; some 610 for DPA1; 450 to 480 for DPB1. Four or five DR-DQ haplotypes were handled as single units for association and clustering because linkage in the cohort was strong. On average, roughly 240,000 unique TCR beta nucleotide sequences were sequenced per donor among 350 to 400 genotyped donors of the cohort, with roughly 20% of those sequences being non-productive. Results and caveats for the whole study, not just this receptor: For the cohort, immune exposure information was limited to CMV serostatus. Because some donors lacked HLA typing at each locus, the association tests relied only on the typed subset. Presence/absence analyses assumed roughly uniform sequencing depth across donors, an assumption that may not hold. A cluster of highly shared sequence variants was judged likely to be a technical artifact of the sequencing pipeline. When HLA alleles, especially DR and DQ, strongly co-occurred, attributing TCR associations to individual alleles was difficult. According to a later analysis, most CMV-associated TCR beta chains appeared to be HLA-restricted, and the HLA associations seemed to be driven largely by CMV exposure. V-gene and J-gene trimming of TCR beta chains was associated with a missense DCLRE1C variant in a later genetic analysis, and the association was replicated in an independent cohort. In a later analysis, HLA-associated TCR beta chains were found to be more clonally expanded and to have lower generation probabilities than equally common non-associated chains. Only TCR beta chains were sequenced in this cohort, and the absence of alpha or paired-chain data limited detectable features. In both the original and validation cohorts, the classifier was reported to diagnose cytomegalovirus status with high specificity and sensitivity. A further reported finding was that TCR beta sequences accurately predicted the HLA-A and HLA-B alleles for most subjects in the first cohort. A later analysis reported that several top co-occurrence clusters appeared linked to parvovirus B19, influenza, CMV and Epstein-Barr virus. A later genetic analysis reported fewer N-insertions in productive TCRs among donors in an Asian-associated ancestry cluster than the roughly 650-donor mean. In a later analysis, the rate of TCR association differed among HLA loci, with DRB1 alleles having the most associated TCRs and HLA-C alleles having the fewest. In vitro tests confirmed that a few of the cytomegalovirus-associated TCR beta chains recognize cytomegalovirus antigens. In a later analysis, 15,000 to 20,000 TCR beta sequences were associated with specific HLA alleles at a false discovery rate of 0.05. Because counts were too low, 15 to 20 rarely observed V segments, including chromosome 9 orphons, were left out of the earlier analysis of 587 of the donors. Because the 87-base-pair reads could not distinguish some IMGT-functional V segments, including TRBV6-2 and TRBV6-3, those segments were excluded. The authors suggested that the approach could potentially be generalized to other disease states and immunological phenotypes. Linkage disequilibrium might explain the correlated functional status among segregating V segments, but an unknown experimental factor could not be excluded. Most TCR sequences were observed very rarely across donors, whereas some public TCRs were present in many individuals. An earlier analysis of approximately 600 of the donors showed that most TCR beta V segments appeared in productive rearrangements either about 87% or about 30% of the time, which broadly matched IMGT annotations. The study listed 170 or so TCR beta chains as associated with cytomegalovirus.

The cohort consisted of hundreds of healthy bone marrow donors. All cohort members were sampled while nominally healthy, although unrecorded immune exposures were likely present. The donor tested CMV seronegative, placing the donor among the 350 or so seronegative members of the cohort. A peripheral blood sample was collected from each donor, and TCR beta sequencing was performed on peripheral blood mononuclear cells. Genomic DNA extraction from the blood cell samples was performed with the Qiagen DNeasy Blood Extraction Kit. Recombination connected TRBV19 to TRBJ2-7, and TRBD2 matches 14 of the central bases. The origin of this receptor is a male donor in good health and CMV-seronegative. Sequencing input: PBMCs. The CDR3 protein is CASSVKTPGLAGDEQYF. The DNA is TGTGCCAGTAGTGTCAAAACGCCGGGACTAGCGGGGGATGAGCAGTACTTC. Beyond the CDR3, the reference TRBV19 and TRBJ2-7 genes provide the residues; the full variable domain reads: DGGITQSPKYLFRKEGQNVTLSCEQNLNHDAMYWYRQDPGQGLRLIYYSQIVNDFQKGDIAEGYSVSREKKESFPLTVTSAQKNPTAFYLCASSVKTPGLAGDEQYFGPGTRLTVT.